This TCR beta chain was sequenced during a study of cytomegalovirus exposure and HLA in healthy donors. The V gene lost 3 bases and the J gene lost 0 bases, with 14 bases spanning the gap. CDR1 is SGHAT, CDR2 FQNNGV, per germline. The length of the CDR3 is 16 residues. This clone occurred a few times. 13 Jbeta primers and 60 Vbeta primers were used for the PCR. The repertoire was sequenced with immunoSEQ multiplex PCR; TCRdb's copy has only in-frame clones and lacks some. The sample has about 250,000 clones; roughly 70% are singletons. Sequenced input: PBMCs. V and J are TRBV11-2 and TRBJ2-5; perhaps TRBD1 as D (6 bases). The receptor's source is a female donor in good health and CMV-seronegative. This CDR3 is CASSFFLGQNQETQYF. CDR3 sequence (DNA): TGTGCCAGCAGCTTTTTCCTAGGACAGAACCAAGAGACCCAGTACTTC.